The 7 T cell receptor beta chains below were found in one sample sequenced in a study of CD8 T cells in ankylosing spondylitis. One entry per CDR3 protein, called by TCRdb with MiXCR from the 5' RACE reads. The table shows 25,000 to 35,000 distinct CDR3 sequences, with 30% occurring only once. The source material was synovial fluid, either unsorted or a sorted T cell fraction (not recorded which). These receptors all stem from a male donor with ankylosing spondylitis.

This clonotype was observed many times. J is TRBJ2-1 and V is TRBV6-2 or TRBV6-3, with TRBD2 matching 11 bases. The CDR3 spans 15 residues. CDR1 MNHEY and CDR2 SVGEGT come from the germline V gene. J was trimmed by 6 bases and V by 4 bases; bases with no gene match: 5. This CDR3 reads CASSLRTSGLNEQFF. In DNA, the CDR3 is TGTGCCAGCAGTTTGCGGACTAGCGGGCTCAATGAGCAGTTCTTC.

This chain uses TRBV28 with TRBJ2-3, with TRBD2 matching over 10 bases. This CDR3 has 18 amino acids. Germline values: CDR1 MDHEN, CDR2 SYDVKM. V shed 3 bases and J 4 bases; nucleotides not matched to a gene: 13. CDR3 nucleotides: TGTGCCAGCAGTTTCGGGTCCAGGGCTAGCGGGAGTTCAGATACGCAGTATTTT. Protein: CASSFGSRASGSSDTQYF.

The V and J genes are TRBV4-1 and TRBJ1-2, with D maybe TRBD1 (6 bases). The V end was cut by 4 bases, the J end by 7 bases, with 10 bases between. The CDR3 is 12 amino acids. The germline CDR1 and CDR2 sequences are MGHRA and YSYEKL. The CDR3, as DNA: TGCGCCAGCAGCCCCAGGGGAGCTGGCTACACCTTC. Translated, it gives CASSPRGAGYTF.

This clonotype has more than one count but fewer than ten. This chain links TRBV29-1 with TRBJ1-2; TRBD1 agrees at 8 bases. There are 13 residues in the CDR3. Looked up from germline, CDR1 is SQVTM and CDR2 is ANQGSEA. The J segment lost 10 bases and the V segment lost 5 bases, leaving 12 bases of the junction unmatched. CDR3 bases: TGCAGCGTTTATCTTACCGGGACAGGCCACTACACCTTC. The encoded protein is CSVYLTGTGHYTF. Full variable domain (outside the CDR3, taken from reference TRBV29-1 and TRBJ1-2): SAVISQKPSRDICQRGTSLTIQCQVDSQVTMMFWYRQQPGQSLTLIATANQGSEATYESGFVIDKFPISRPNLTFSTLTVSNMSPEDSSIYLCSVYLTGTGHYTFGSGTRLTVV.

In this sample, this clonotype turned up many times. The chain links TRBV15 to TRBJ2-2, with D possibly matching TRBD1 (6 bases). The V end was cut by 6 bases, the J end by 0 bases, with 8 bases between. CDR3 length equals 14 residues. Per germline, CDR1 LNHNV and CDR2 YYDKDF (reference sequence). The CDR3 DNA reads TGTGCCACCAGGGGGACAACGAACACCGGGGAGCTGTTTTTT. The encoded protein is CATRGTTNTGELFF.

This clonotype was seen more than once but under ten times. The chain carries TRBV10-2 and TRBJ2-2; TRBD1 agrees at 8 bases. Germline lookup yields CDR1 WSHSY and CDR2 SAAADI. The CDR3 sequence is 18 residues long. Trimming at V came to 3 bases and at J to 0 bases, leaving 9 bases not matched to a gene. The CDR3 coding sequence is TGCGCCAGCAGTGAACCGACAGGGGCAACCCCGAACACCGGGGAGCTGTTTTTT. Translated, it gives CASSEPTGATPNTGELFF.

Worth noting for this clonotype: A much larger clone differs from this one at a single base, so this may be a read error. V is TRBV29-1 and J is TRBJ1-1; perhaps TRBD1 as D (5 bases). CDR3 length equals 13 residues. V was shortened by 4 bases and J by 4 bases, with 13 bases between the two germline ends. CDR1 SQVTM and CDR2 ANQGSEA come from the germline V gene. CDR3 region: CSVGTGDGTEAFF. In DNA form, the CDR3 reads TGCAGCGTTGGGACGGGGGACGGCACTGAAGCTTTCTTT.